The clone carrying this T cell receptor beta chain was found once. Antigen specificity is unknown. The entry originates in a study of shared clonotypes between healthy human individuals. Regarding the study as a whole: Across four donors, naive CD4 shared around 5.1%, naive CD8 around 3.5%, memory CD4 over 2%, memory CD8 0.4% to 0.5%. Against clonotypes common to all four donors, non-shared ones had lower generation probabilities.

The CDR3 runs 15 residues. Germline V gene data show CDR1 as LNHDA and CDR2 as SQIVND (reference sequence). V lost 3 bases to trimming and J lost 6 bases, with 15 bases between them. Deep was the level used in running the assay. The repertoire was sequenced with immunoSEQ multiplex PCR; TCRdb's copy has only in-frame clones and lacks some. Here the sample spans 600,000 to 750,000 clones, just under 75% being singletons. Material for sequencing was memory CD4+ T cells sorted from blood. Subset noted: CD45RA-negative fraction. The chain has TRBV19 and TRBJ2-1; no definite D call. The origin of this receptor is a woman aged 25 to 39 in good health. The CDR3 protein is CASSIPWTSSNEQFF. CDR3 DNA sequence: TGTGCCAGTAGTATCCCATGGACGTCCAGCAATGAGCAGTTCTTC. The full variable domain, rest sourced from reference TRBV19 and TRBJ2-1, is DGGITQSPKYLFRKEGQNVTLSCEQNLNHDAMYWYRQDPGQGLRLIYYSQIVNDFQKGDIAEGYSVSREKKESFPLTVTSAQKNPTAFYLCASSIPWTSSNEQFFGPGTRLTVL.